The 18 T cell receptor beta chains below come from one sample, sequenced in a study of regulatory dendritic cells for organ transplantation. The table came from immunoSEQ multiplex PCR; TCRdb's copy has only in-frame clones and leaves some out. The sample yields more than 10,000 clones, about four fifths seen once. These TCRs are of unknown antigen specificity. Sorted T cells were CFSE-labeled and cultured around 5 days with allogeneic regulatory or mature dendritic cells at 1:10. The sequenced material came from naive CD8+ T cells from blood cultured with regulatory dendritic cells. The subset here: CD45RA+ naive T cells. The receptors stem from a human donor in good health.

In its sample, this clone was seen once. The chain carries TRBV9 and TRBJ2-3; D might be TRBD1 (5 bases). Per the germline V gene, CDR1 is SGDLS and CDR2 is YYNGEE. The CDR3 is made up of 15 amino acids. Trimming stripped 0 bases from V and 3 bases from J, with 11 bases between. The CDR3 DNA sequence: TGTGCCAGCAGCGTAGAGGGGCAAGAAACAGATACGCAGTATTTT. It is translated as CASSVEGQETDTQYF.

This clone showed up just a few times. This chain connects TRBV9 to TRBJ1-1; D remains ambiguous. The germline CDR1 and CDR2 sequences are SGDLS and YYNGEE. This CDR3 region has 15 residues. V dropped 0 bases and J dropped 0 bases, with 9 bases sitting between them. Here the CDR3 DNA reads TGTGCCAGCAGCGTAGATAGCGGCATGAACACTGAAGCTTTCTTT. Translating it yields CASSVDSGMNTEAFF.

The rearrangement links TRBV29-1 to TRBJ2-7, with TRBD1 identical over 8 bases. V shed 0 bases, J shed 3 bases, and the junction held 7 bases outside the gene matches. Germline V CDR1 and CDR2: SQVTM, ANQGSEA. This CDR3 is built from 15 residues. CDR3 loop: CSVEDRDGTGYEQYF. CDR3 in DNA: TGCAGCGTTGAAGATCGGGATGGGACAGGCTACGAGCAGTACTTC.

This rearrangement joins TRBV29-1 to TRBJ1-1; no firm D call. V lost 2 bases to trimming and J lost 3 bases, with 16 bases between them. The CDR3 loop spans 15 amino acids. The germline V gene encodes CDR1 SQVTM and CDR2 ANQGSEA. The CDR3 DNA sequence: TGCAGCGTTGAACCGACCGGGTCTTACCACACTGAAGCTTTCTTT. It translates to CSVEPTGSYHTEAFF.

This clone was seen only a few times. This chain connects TRBV4-1 to TRBJ1-2; 7 nucleotides agree with TRBD1. The CDR3 covers 17 residues. The germline gives CDR1 MGHRA, CDR2 YSYEKL. J lost 0 bases, V lost 4 bases, and 11 bases had no gene match. DNA of the CDR3: TGCGCCAGCAGCCCCCCAGGGGGACAGTTAGCTAACTATGGCTACACCTTC. It codes for CASSPPGGQLANYGYTF.

The V gene is TRBV27, the J gene TRBJ2-7; 8 bases align to TRBD2. This CDR3 has 13 residues. V trimming: 5 bases; J trimming: 3 bases; junction bases outside the gene matches: 3. From germline, CDR1 is MNHEY and CDR2 SMNVEV (reference sequence). The CDR3 sequence: CASSPRGGYEQYF. The CDR3, as DNA: TGTGCCAGCAGTCCACGGGGGGGCTACGAGCAGTACTTC.

The V and J genes are TRBV14 and TRBJ2-7, with 7 bases that match TRBD1. The CDR3 is 12 residues long. CDR1 is SGHDN and CDR2 is FVKESK in the germline V gene. Trimming removed 3 bases from V and 7 bases from J; junction bases left unmatched: 3. CDR3 amino acids: CASSHETGEQYF. The CDR3 coding sequence is TGTGCCAGCAGCCATGAGACAGGGGAGCAGTACTTC.

This clone showed up just a few times. This chain links TRBV4-1 with TRBJ1-2, with D possibly matching TRBD1 (6 bases). The CDR3 has 16 amino acids. Trimming pared 0 bases from V and 4 bases from J, leaving 15 bases between. Germline loops: CDR1 MGHRA, CDR2 YSYEKL. CDR3 in DNA: TGCGCCAGCAGCCAAGACCCTATTTCGGACAGCTATGGCTACACCTTC. Protein: CASSQDPISDSYGYTF.

This clone was counted once. The rearrangement joins TRBV7-3 to TRBJ2-3; TRBD2 aligns across 12 bases. Trimming took 4 bases from V and 2 from J; bases not matched to a gene: 1. The germline CDR1 and CDR2 sequences are SGHTA and FQGTGA. This CDR3 is built from 15 residues. The DNA of the CDR3 is TGTGCCAGCAGCTCTAGCGGGGGGGTCACAGATACGCAGTATTTT. This gives the protein CASSSSGGVTDTQYF.

The V gene is TRBV7-2, the J gene TRBJ2-4; 7 bases match TRBD1. This CDR3 spans 14 amino acids. Trimming cost V 5 bases and J 4 bases; bases outside gene matches: 5. The V gene's germline CDR1 is SGHTA and CDR2 FQGNSA. CDR3 in DNA: TGTGCCAGCAGCCCAGTACAGGGGAAAAACATTCAGTACTTC. It encodes CASSPVQGKNIQYF.

To note about this clone: The junction and the germline gene differ at one end; a read error may be behind it. The chain carries TRBV5-1 and TRBJ2-7; weak D call: TRBD2 (6 bases). The CDR3 runs 10 residues. Germline-derived CDR1 and CDR2 are SGHRS and YFSETQ. In DNA form, the CDR3 reads TGCGCCAGCAGGCGCCATTCGGGGGACTTC. Its protein product is CASRRHSGDF.

The chain recombines TRBV5-1 with TRBJ1-1; D is undetermined. CDR3 length: 15 amino acids. V lost 2 bases and J lost 1, with 12 bases in between. Germline CDR1 and CDR2: SGHRS and YFSETQ. The DNA of the CDR3 is TGCGCCAGCAGCTTCGACATCCTCAGGAACACTGAAGCTTTCTTT. Translating gives CASSFDILRNTEAFF.

The sample holds one count of this clone. The gene calls are TRBV7-8 and TRBJ2-1; 12 bases align to TRBD2. This CDR3 has 17 amino acids. Germline V gene sequence: CDR1 SGHVS, CDR2 FQNEAQ. Germline trimming cut 1 base from V and 2 bases from J; bases unmatched to any gene: 3. The CDR3 loop is CASSLEASGGAYNEQFF. The DNA for the CDR3 is TGTGCCAGCAGCTTAGAAGCTAGCGGGGGGGCCTACAATGAGCAGTTCTTC. Using reference TRBV7-8 and TRBJ2-1 for the parts outside the CDR3, the full variable domain is GAGVSQSPRYKVAKRGQDVALRCDPISGHVSLFWYQQALGQGPEFLTYFQNEAQLDKSGLPSDRFFAERPEGSVSTLKIQRTQQEDSAVYLCASSLEASGGAYNEQFFGPGTRLTVL.

This sequence joins TRBV4-1 and TRBJ2-3; TRBD2 aligns across 8 bases. The ends lost 4 bases at V and 3 bases at J; junction bases unmatched: 9. This CDR3 has 16 amino acids. In germline, CDR1 is MGHRA, CDR2 YSYEKL. For the CDR3, the DNA is TGCGCCAGCAGCCCATACGGGACTAGTGGTACAGATACGCAGTATTTT. Its protein is CASSPYGTSGTDTQYF.

The V and J genes are TRBV27 and TRBJ2-5; D call uncertain. Germline CDR1 MNHEY, CDR2 SMNVEV (reference sequence). V was shortened by 3 bases and J by 4 bases, with 12 bases between the two germline ends. The CDR3 loop spans 14 amino acids. CDR3 in amino acids: CASSLFTPGETQYF. CDR3 bases: TGTGCCAGCAGTTTGTTCACACCGGGAGAGACCCAGTACTTC.

The chain links TRBV6-1 to TRBJ2-7, with D hard to call. V was shortened by 8 bases and J by 0 bases, with 8 bases between the two germline ends. Germline CDR1 is MNHNS and CDR2 is SASEGT. This CDR3 contains 12 residues. This CDR3 is CASRAFSYEQYF. The DNA of the CDR3 is TGTGCCAGCCGAGCCTTCTCCTACGAGCAGTACTTC.

The gene calls are TRBV7-9 and TRBJ2-5; the match to TRBD2 covers 7 bases. Germline loops: CDR1 SEHNR, CDR2 FQNEAQ (reference sequence). The junction had 6 bases not matched to a gene; V was cut back by 4 bases and J by 1 base. The CDR3 has 15 residues. The CDR3 region is CASSSRSSGQETQYF. CDR3 coding DNA: TGTGCCAGCAGCTCCCGGTCTAGCGGCCAAGAGACCCAGTACTTC.

The V gene is TRBV9, the J gene TRBJ2-2, with TRBD1 as a possible D gene (5 bases). V lost 5 bases to trimming and J lost 6 bases, with 11 bases between them. Germline CDR1 SGDLS, CDR2 YYNGEE. This CDR3 is built from 13 residues. CDR3 sequence reads: CASRAPGSGELFF. The CDR3 nucleotides read TGTGCCAGCAGGGCTCCAGGGTCCGGGGAGCTGTTTTTT.